The next 13 T cell receptor beta chains were all read from a single sample in a study of blood T cell repertoires in COVID-19. Using immunoSEQ multiplex PCR, the repertoire was profiled, and TCRdb retains in-frame clones only, with some absent. This sample has around 150,000 clones; 85% to 90% occur once, and the top ten carry 10%. The sample taken for sequencing was peripheral blood. Receptor source: a woman between 70 and 85 years old with COVID-19, enrolled during active disease.

The chain links TRBV3-1 (or the pseudogene TRBV3-2) to TRBJ1-6; D might be TRBD1 (6 bases). The germline gives CDR1 LGHDT, CDR2 YNNKEL (reference sequence). This CDR3 contains 15 residues. Trimming pared 4 bases from V and 10 bases from J, leaving 17 bases between. The CDR3 DNA is TGTGCCAGCAGCCTCGAGAAGACAGGTTTCTCACCCCTCCACTTT. It yields the protein CASSLEKTGFSPLHF.

V is TRBV28 and J is TRBJ1-1; a weak D match, TRBD1 (6 bases). From germline, CDR1 is MDHEN and CDR2 SYDVKM. This CDR3 comprises 13 residues. Trimming cost V 6 bases and J 4 bases, with 12 bases left between them. The CDR3 nucleotides read TGTGCCAGCAGCTCTACAGGGCCCACTGAAGCTTTCTTT. Residues: CASSSTGPTEAFF. Full variable domain (outside the CDR3, taken from reference TRBV28 and TRBJ1-1): DVKVTQSSRYLVKRTGEKVFLECVQDMDHENMFWYRQDPGLGLRLIYFSYDVKMKEKGDIPEGYSVSREKKERFSLILESASTNQTSMYLCASSSTGPTEAFFGQGTRLTVV.

The chain joins TRBV2 to TRBJ1-2, with D uncertain. Trimming shortened V by 7 bases and J by 4 bases, and 16 bases separated the two germline ends. Germline V gene sequence: CDR1 SNHLY, CDR2 FYNNEI. This CDR3 is built from 14 residues. In DNA form, the CDR3 reads TGTGCCAGCAAGAAGGAGGGTTCATCCTATGGCTACACCTTC. Amino acid sequence: CASKKEGSSYGYTF.

The table lists this clone with a few counts. This chain joins TRBV4-1 and TRBJ1-2; 10 nucleotides match TRBD1. V shed 3 bases, J shed 3 bases, and the junction held 7 bases outside the gene matches. Germline-derived CDR1 and CDR2 are MGHRA and YSYEKL. The CDR3 runs to 16 residues. CDR3 residues: CASSQAPGQGYYGYTF. The CDR3 DNA follows: TGCGCCAGCAGCCAGGCACCGGGACAGGGGTACTATGGCTACACCTTC.

The chain couples TRBV28 to TRBJ2-1, with 7 bases that match TRBD1. CDR3 length: 17 residues. V lost 4 bases, J lost 3 bases, and 12 bases stayed unmatched. Germline CDR1 is MDHEN and CDR2 is SYDVKM. The CDR3 sequence: CASSSLPDRTLYNEQFF. CDR3 coding DNA: TGTGCCAGCAGTTCCCTACCGGACAGGACGCTCTACAATGAGCAGTTCTTC.

This chain connects TRBV5-4 to TRBJ1-1; a weak D match, TRBD1 (5 bases). Germline V gene lookup returns CDR1 SGHNT and CDR2 YYREEE (reference sequence). The V gene lost 0 bases and the J gene lost 1 base, with 10 bases spanning the gap. CDR3 length: 15 amino acids. The CDR3 DNA reads as TGTGCCAGCAGCTTGGGTCCTGACAGGAACACTGAAGCTTTCTTT. This gives the protein CASSLGPDRNTEAFF. Based on the CDR3 plus reference TRBV5-4 and TRBJ1-1, the full variable domain is ETGVTQSPTHLIKTRGQQVTLRCSSQSGHNTVSWYQQALGQGPQFIFQYYREEENGRGNFPPRFSGLQFPNYSSELNVNALELDDSALYLCASSLGPDRNTEAFFGQGTRLTVV.

The chain carries TRBV6-1 and TRBJ1-1; D is undetermined. Germline CDR1 MNHNS, CDR2 SASEGT. Deletions cut 2 bases from V and 1 base from J, with 8 bases between. CDR3 size: 14 residues. This chain's CDR3 is CASSESGGNTEAFF. As DNA, the CDR3 is TGTGCCAGCAGTGAATCCGGCGGGAACACTGAAGCTTTCTTT.

This chain links TRBV18 with TRBJ2-4; a possible D gene is TRBD2 (7 bases). Trimming removed 3 bases from V and 9 bases from J, with 15 bases in between. CDR3 size: 14 residues. Germline-derived CDR1 and CDR2 are KGHSH and LQKENI. The CDR3: CASSPTGRGGIQYF. CDR3 in DNA: TGTGCCAGCTCACCCACAGGGAGGGGAGGCATTCAGTACTTC.

V and J are TRBV4-1 and TRBJ2-2, with TRBD2 matching 9 bases. From germline, CDR1 is MGHRA and CDR2 YSYEKL. V dropped 4 bases and J dropped 0; count of bases not matched to a gene: 3. The CDR3 is made up of 16 amino acids. CDR3 coding DNA: TGCGCCAGCAGCCTGAGACTAGCGGCGAACACCGGGGAGCTGTTTTTT. This gives the protein CASSLRLAANTGELFF.

This clone has only one observation. This sequence joins TRBV7-6 and TRBJ1-5; D is perhaps TRBD1 (6 bases). V gave up 8 bases and J gave up 2 bases, with 10 bases separating them. The germline gives CDR1 SGHVS, CDR2 FNYEAQ. This CDR3 is 13 amino acids long. The CDR3 DNA follows: TGTGCCAGCGGAAACAGGGGCAATCAGCCCCAGCATTTT. Residues: CASGNRGNQPQHF. The whole variable domain, filled in from reference TRBV7-6 and TRBJ1-5, reads GAGVSQSPRYKVTKRGQDVALRCDPISGHVSLYWYRQALGQGPEFLTYFNYEAQQDKSGLPNDRFSAERPEGSISTLTIQRTEQRDSAMYRCASGNRGNQPQHFGDGTRLSIL.

V is TRBV7-2 and J is TRBJ1-5; unclear D gene. Germline V gene lookup returns CDR1 SGHTA and CDR2 FQGNSA. The CDR3 spans 15 residues. V lost 2 bases to trimming and J lost 5 bases, with 13 bases between them. The chain's CDR3 is CASSLNAGGYQPQHF. The DNA for the CDR3 is TGTGCCAGCAGCTTAAATGCAGGAGGTTATCAGCCCCAGCATTTT.

V gene TRBV6-2 or TRBV6-3 combines with J gene TRBJ2-7, with 8 bases matching TRBD1. The CDR3 sequence is 16 residues long. In germline, CDR1 is MNHEY, CDR2 SVGEGT. J was trimmed by 3 bases and V by 5 bases; bases with no gene match: 12. The CDR3 here is CASSINRGVPIYEQYF. The CDR3 DNA follows: TGTGCCAGCAGTATTAACAGGGGGGTTCCAATCTACGAGCAGTACTTC.

This chain connects TRBV5-1 to TRBJ1-4, with 9 bases matching TRBD1. V was clipped by 2 bases and J by 2 bases; unmatched bases: 1. This CDR3 has 15 amino acids. Germline-derived CDR1 and CDR2 are SGHRS and YFSETQ. In DNA form, the CDR3 reads TGCGCCAGCAGCTTCGGGACAGGGACTAATGAAAAACTGTTTTTT. The encoded protein is CASSFGTGTNEKLFF.